This TCR beta chain was retrieved from a study of PD-L1 blockade in urothelial cancer. Study as a whole: Enrolled patients had been treated previously with 0 to 3 chemotherapy regimens.

This clone was counted between two and nine times. The table came from immunoSEQ multiplex PCR; TCRdb's copy has only in-frame clones and leaves some out. The data hold 120,000 or so clones, with roughly 88% observed a single time. Trimming took off 7 bases at V and 2 bases at J, with 15 bases between the two ends. CDR3 size: 15 residues. Germline CDR1 MDHEN, CDR2 SYDVKM. Time point given: peripheral blood 6 weeks after treatment start. Sample numbers ranged from 1 to 8 per patient, encompassing pretreatment and on-treatment collections. The source material was PBMCs, sampled around atezolizumab (anti-PD-L1) treatment. V and J are TRBV28 and TRBJ1-5; TRBD1 is a possible D gene (5 bases). This TCR was recovered from a man in his forties or fifties with urothelial cancer. The CDR3 is CASTLRSRGNQPQHF. In DNA, the CDR3 is TGTGCCAGCACTCTCAGATCCAGGGGCAATCAGCCCCAGCATTTT.